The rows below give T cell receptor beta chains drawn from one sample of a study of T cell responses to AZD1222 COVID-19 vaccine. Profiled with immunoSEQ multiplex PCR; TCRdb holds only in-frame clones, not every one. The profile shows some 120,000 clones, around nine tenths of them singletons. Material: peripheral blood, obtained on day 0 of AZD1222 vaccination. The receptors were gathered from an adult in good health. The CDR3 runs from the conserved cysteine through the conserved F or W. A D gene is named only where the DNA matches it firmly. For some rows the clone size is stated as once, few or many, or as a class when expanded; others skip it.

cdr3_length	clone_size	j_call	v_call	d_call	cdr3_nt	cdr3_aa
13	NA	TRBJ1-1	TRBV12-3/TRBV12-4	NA	TGTGCCAGCAGTTCGACAGGGAACACTGAAGCTTTCTTT	CASSSTGNTEAFF
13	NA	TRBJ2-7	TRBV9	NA	TGTGCCAGCAGCGTGGGAGGGGGCGTCGAGCAGTACTTC	CASSVGGGVEQYF
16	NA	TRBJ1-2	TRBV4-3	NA	TGCGCCAGCAGCCAAGGAGGTGGTCCTTCCCCCTATGGCTACACCTTC	CASSQGGGPSPYGYTF
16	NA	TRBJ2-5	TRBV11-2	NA	TGTGCCAGCAGCTTAGTTCAACTCCTGGGTCAAGAGACCCAGTACTTC	CASSLVQLLGQETQYF
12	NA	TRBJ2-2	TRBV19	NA	TGTGCCACCGAGGGGGGTTTCGGGGAGCTGTTTTTT	CATEGGFGELFF
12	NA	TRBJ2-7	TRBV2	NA	TGTGCCAGCAGTGAACTGGACTACGAGCAGTACTTC	CASSELDYEQYF
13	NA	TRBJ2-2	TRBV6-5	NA	TGTGCCAGCAGTCTCACAGAGACCGGGGAGCTGTTTTTT	CASSLTETGELFF
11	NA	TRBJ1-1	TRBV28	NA	TGTGCCAGCAGTTCGAGGGCTGAAGCTTTCTTT	CASSSRAEAFF
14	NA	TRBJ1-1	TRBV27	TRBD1	TGTGCCAGCAGTGGGGTGACAGGGGGCACTGAAGCTTTCTTT	CASSGVTGGTEAFF
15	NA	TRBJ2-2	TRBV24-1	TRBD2	TGTGCCACCAGGCAAGCGGGAGTTGAAACCGGGGAGCTGTTTTTT	CATRQAGVETGELFF
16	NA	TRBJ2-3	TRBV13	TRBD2	TGTGCCAGCAGCTCCGGACTAGCGGGAGGCACAGATACGCAGTATTTT	CASSSGLAGGTDTQYF
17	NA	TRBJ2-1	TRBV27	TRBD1	TGTGCCAGCAGTTTACTGACCGGGACAGGGGGCAGGAATGAGCAGTTCTTC	CASSLLTGTGGRNEQFF
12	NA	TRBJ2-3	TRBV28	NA	TGTGCCAGCAGTTCACCCCAACGGACGCAGTATTTT	CASSSPQRTQYF
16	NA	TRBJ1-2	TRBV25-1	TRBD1	TGTGCCAGCAGTGAATATTTTGGGGACAGGACGACCGGCTACACCTTC	CASSEYFGDRTTGYTF
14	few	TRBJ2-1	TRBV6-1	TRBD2	TGTGCCAGCAGTGGGGGACTAGAAATGAGTGAGCAGTTCTTC	CASSGGLEMSEQFF
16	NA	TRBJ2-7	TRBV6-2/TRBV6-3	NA	TGTGCCAGCAGTTACTCCCTACAGGGACCGACCTACGAGCAGTACTTC	CASSYSLQGPTYEQYF
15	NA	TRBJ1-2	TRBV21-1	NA	TGTGCCAGCAGCAAAGCAGTAACGGAGGCGAGGGGCTACACCTTC	CASSKAVTEARGYTF
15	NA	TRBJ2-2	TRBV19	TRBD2	TGTGCCAGTAGGAAAAGCGGGGGAATCACCGGGGAGCTGTTTTTT	CASRKSGGITGELFF
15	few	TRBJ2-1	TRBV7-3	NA	TGTGCCAGCAGCTTAATGGCAACGAGTGGGAATGAGCAGTTCTTC	CASSLMATSGNEQFF
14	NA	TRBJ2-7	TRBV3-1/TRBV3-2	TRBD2	TGTGCCAGCAGCCGCGGGACTAGGGGGTACGAGCAGTACTTC	CASSRGTRGYEQYF
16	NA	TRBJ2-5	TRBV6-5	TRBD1	TGTGCCAGCAGTTCCCTCCCTGGGACAGGCCAAGAGACCCAGTACTTC	CASSSLPGTGQETQYF
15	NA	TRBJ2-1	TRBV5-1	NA	TGCGCCAGCAGCTGGCAGAGGAGCTCCTACAATGAGCAGTTCTTC	CASSWQRSSYNEQFF
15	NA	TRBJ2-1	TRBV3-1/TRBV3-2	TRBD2	TGTGCCAGCAGCCGGACTAGCGGGTCTTACAATGAGCAGTTCTTC	CASSRTSGSYNEQFF
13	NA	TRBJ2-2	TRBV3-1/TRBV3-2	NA	TGTGCCAGCAGCGTTCAGAACACCGGGGAGCTGTTTTTT	CASSVQNTGELFF
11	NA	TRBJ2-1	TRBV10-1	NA	TGCGCCAGCAGCGTCAACAATGAGCAGTTCTTC	CASSVNNEQFF
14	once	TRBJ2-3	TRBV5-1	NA	TGCGCCAGCAGCTTTGACCCCCACACAGATACGCAGTATTTT	CASSFDPHTDTQYF
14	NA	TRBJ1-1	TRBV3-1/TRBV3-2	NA	TGTGCCAGCAGCCATTCGCCGGGAGGGCCTGAAGCTTTCTTT	CASSHSPGGPEAFF
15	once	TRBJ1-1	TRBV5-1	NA	TGCGCCAGCAGCTTGGGTGAAGGGGGGTATGCTGAAGCTTTCTTT	CASSLGEGGYAEAFF
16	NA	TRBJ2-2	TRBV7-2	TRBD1	TGTGCCAGCAGCCCAGGGGACAGGGTGATAACCGGGGAGCTGTTTTTT	CASSPGDRVITGELFF
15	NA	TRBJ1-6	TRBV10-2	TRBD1	TGCGCCAGCAGTGACAAAGGACAGGGGAACTCACCCCTCCACTTT	CASSDKGQGNSPLHF
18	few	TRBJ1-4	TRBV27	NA	TGTGCCAGCAGTTTAGGTGTCCCCCGGGGGCCGACTAATGAAAAACTGTTTTTT	CASSLGVPRGPTNEKLFF
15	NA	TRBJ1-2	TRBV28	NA	TGTGCCAGCAGTTTATTCTCCAGGCAGGTGGTGGGCTACACCTTC	CASSLFSRQVVGYTF
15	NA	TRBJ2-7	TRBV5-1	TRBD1	TGCGCCAGCAGCAGGACAGGGGATGGGACCTACGAGCAGTACTTC	CASSRTGDGTYEQYF
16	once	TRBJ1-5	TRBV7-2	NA	TGTGCCAGCAGCTTAGATCGGGGGTGGGGCAATCAGCCCCAGCATTTT	CASSLDRGWGNQPQHF
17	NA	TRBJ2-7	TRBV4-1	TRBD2	TGCGCCAGCAGCCAAGATCGGCTAGGACTAGCGGGACTCGAGCAGTACTTC	CASSQDRLGLAGLEQYF
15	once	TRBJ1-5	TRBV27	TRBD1	TGTGCCAGCAGACAGGGGCGAGTTAGCAATCAGCCCCAGCATTTT	CASRQGRVSNQPQHF
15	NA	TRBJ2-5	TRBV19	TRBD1	TGTGCCAGTAGTCAGGACAGGGGACTCCAAGAGACCCAGTACTTC	CASSQDRGLQETQYF
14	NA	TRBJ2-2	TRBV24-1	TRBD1	TGTGCCACCGGGACAGCCACGAACACCGGGGAGCTGTTTTTT	CATGTATNTGELFF
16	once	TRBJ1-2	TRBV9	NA	TGTGCCAGCAGCGTAATGATCGGGGAATTAGTTTATGGCTACACCTTC	CASSVMIGELVYGYTF
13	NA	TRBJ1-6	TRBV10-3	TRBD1	TGTGCCGGCAAGGGACAGGAGAATTCACCCCTCCACTTT	CAGKGQENSPLHF
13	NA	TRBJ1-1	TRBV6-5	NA	TGTGCCAGCAGTTCAACACTGAACACTGAAGCTTTCTTT	CASSSTLNTEAFF
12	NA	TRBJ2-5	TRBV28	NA	TGTGCCAGCAGTACCGCTTCGGAGACCCAGTACTTC	CASSTASETQYF
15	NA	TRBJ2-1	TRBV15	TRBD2	TGTGCCACCAGCAGAGATGTGGGGGGGGACAATGAGCAGTTCTTC	CATSRDVGGDNEQFF
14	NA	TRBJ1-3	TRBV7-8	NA	TGTGCCAGCAGCTTACAGTCAACTGGAAACACCATATATTTT	CASSLQSTGNTIYF
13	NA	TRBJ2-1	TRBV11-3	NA	TGTGCCAGCAGCAAAGGGCCCTACAATGAGCAGTTCTTC	CASSKGPYNEQFF
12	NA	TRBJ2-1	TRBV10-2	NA	TGCGCCAGCAGTGACCCCTCAGCGGGGCAGTTCTTC	CASSDPSAGQFF
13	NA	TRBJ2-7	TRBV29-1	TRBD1	TGCAGCGTTGACAGGGGGCCGAACTACGAGCAGTACTTC	CSVDRGPNYEQYF
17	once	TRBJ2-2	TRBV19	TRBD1	TGTGCCAGTAGTCCCCAGGGGGCGGGTGCGAACACCGGGGAGCTGTTTTTT	CASSPQGAGANTGELFF
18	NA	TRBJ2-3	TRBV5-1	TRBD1	TGCGCCAGCAGCCCAGGGACAGGATTATCTCAGTGGACAGATACGCAGTATTTT	CASSPGTGLSQWTDTQYF
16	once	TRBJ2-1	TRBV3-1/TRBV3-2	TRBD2	TGTGCCAGCAGCCAAGAAAGCGGGAGCATGTACAATGAGCAGTTCTTC	CASSQESGSMYNEQFF
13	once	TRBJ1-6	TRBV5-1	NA	TGCGCCAGCAGACGGGAGACCCCCTCGGACCTCCACTTT	CASRRETPSDLHF
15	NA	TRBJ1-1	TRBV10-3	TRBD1	TGTGCCATCAGCGGACAGGGGGGGGAGAACACTGAAGCTTTCTTT	CAISGQGGENTEAFF
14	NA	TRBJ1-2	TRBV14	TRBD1	TGTGCCAGCAGCCAGAAGGGACAGAACTATGGCTACACCTTC	CASSQKGQNYGYTF
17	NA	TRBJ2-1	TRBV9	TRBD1	TGTGCCAGCAGCTTCCTTCCCGGGACAGGGGGGCACAATGAGCAGTTCTTC	CASSFLPGTGGHNEQFF
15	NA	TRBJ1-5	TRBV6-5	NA	TGTGCCAGCAGTCTAACCCGGGACGGCAATCAGCCCCAGCATTTT	CASSLTRDGNQPQHF
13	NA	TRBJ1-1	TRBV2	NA	TGTGCCAGCAGTGGGAAGCTGAACACTGAAGCTTTCTTT	CASSGKLNTEAFF
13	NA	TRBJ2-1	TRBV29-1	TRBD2	TGCAGCGTTTATCAAGGGAGGGGCAATGAGCAGTTCTTC	CSVYQGRGNEQFF
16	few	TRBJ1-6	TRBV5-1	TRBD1	TGCGCCAGCAGCTTGGGACTGGACAGGGGTTTTTCACCCCTCCACTTT	CASSLGLDRGFSPLHF
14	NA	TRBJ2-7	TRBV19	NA	TGTGCCAGTAGTACGAACAGGGATTCCTACGAGCAGTACTTC	CASSTNRDSYEQYF
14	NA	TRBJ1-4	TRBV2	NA	TGTGCCAGCAGTGACCCCACGGGGAGTGAAAAACTGTTTTTT	CASSDPTGSEKLFF